This TCR beta chain was recorded in a study of T cell responses to AZD1222 COVID-19 vaccine. Study information: Investigators merged groups given second doses at roughly 4 or roughly 12 weeks.

For this clone: Its antigen is still unknown.

This table comes from immunoSEQ multiplex PCR, and its TCRdb copy is limited to in-frame clones, with some not included. The data show 100,000 or so clones, more than 75% seen once. Study-wide results and caveats: Across the whole spike, CD4 TCRs peaked at regions 160-218 and 743-854. The donors showed a predominance of white British ancestry and of females, with possible underestimation of clonal diversity. When two AZD1222 doses had been given, Spike-specific TCR breadth and depth rose.

This sequence was found in an adult in good health. Sample: peripheral blood, taken on day 0 of AZD1222 vaccination.

Here the CDR3 reads CASSSRSGGWYGYTF. CDR3 coding DNA: TGTGCCAGCAGCTCGCGTTCAGGTGGATGGTATGGCTACACCTTC. The rearrangement uses TRBV7-2 and TRBJ1-2; D remains unclear. Trimming took 4 bases from V and 5 from J, leaving 17 bases between them. This CDR3 has 15 amino acids. Germline V gene sequence: CDR1 SGHTA, CDR2 FQGNSA.